Each of the 26 T cell receptor beta chains below was sequenced from the same sample in a study of T cell changes during pregnancy in multiple sclerosis. The method was immunoSEQ multiplex PCR; TCRdb's version includes in-frame clones alone and lacks a portion of them. The table records roughly 51,000 clones, approximately 94% of them present only once. The specimen comprised CD8+ T cells from peripheral blood mononuclear cells, sampled before pregnancy. The receptors shown here come from a female donor with multiple sclerosis, enrolled in a pregnancy study.

This chain uses TRBV28 with TRBJ2-5, with D possibly TRBD2 on 6 matching bases. The CDR3 is 16 residues long. Germline values: CDR1 MDHEN, CDR2 SYDVKM. V was shortened by 5 bases and J by 1 base, with 17 bases between the two germline ends. CDR3 in amino acids: CASSAVVEGIQETQYF. DNA for the CDR3: TGTGCCAGCAGTGCTGTAGTGGAGGGGATCCAAGAGACCCAGTACTTC. The full variable domain, rest sourced from reference TRBV28 and TRBJ2-5, is DVKVTQSSRYLVKRTGEKVFLECVQDMDHENMFWYRQDPGLGLRLIYFSYDVKMKEKGDIPEGYSVSREKKERFSLILESASTNQTSMYLCASSAVVEGIQETQYFGPGTRLLVL.

The chain employs TRBV19 and TRBJ1-1, with D unclear. Germline V gene lookup returns CDR1 LNHDA and CDR2 SQIVND (reference sequence). V lost 3 bases to trimming and J lost 13 bases, with 12 bases between them. This CDR3 comprises 11 residues. The CDR3 DNA is TGTGCCAGTAGTATCGGCCTTCGGGATTTCTTT. Residues: CASSIGLRDFF.

The gene calls are TRBV4-2 and TRBJ2-7, with D possibly TRBD2 on 6 matching bases. Trimming took off 3 bases at V and 3 bases at J, with 18 bases between the two ends. This CDR3 has 16 amino acids. Per the germline V gene, CDR1 is LGHNA and CDR2 is YNFKEQ. As DNA, the CDR3 is TGTGCCAGCAGCCATTCACTAGCCTTACACCACTACGAGCAGTACTTC. It translates to CASSHSLALHHYEQYF.

The V and J genes are TRBV11-2 and TRBJ2-3, with D perhaps TRBD1 (5 bases). Germline assignment: CDR1 SGHAT and CDR2 FQNNGV. V gave up 5 bases and J gave up 1 base, with 16 bases separating them. This CDR3 spans 16 amino acids. In DNA, the CDR3 is TGTGCCAGCAGCGTAACCCCCCAGGGCGGCACAGATACGCAGTATTTT. This translates into CASSVTPQGGTDTQYF.

The rearrangement uses TRBV6-6 and TRBJ1-1; no clear D. Trimming cost V 3 bases and J 0 bases, with 14 bases left between them. Germline lookup yields CDR1 MNHNY and CDR2 SVGAGI (reference sequence). This CDR3 has 16 amino acids. CDR3 region: CASSYSPGNMNTEAFF. CDR3 coding DNA: TGTGCCAGCAGTTATAGTCCGGGGAACATGAACACTGAAGCTTTCTTT.

The chain combines TRBV29-1 with TRBJ2-3; 7 nucleotides align to TRBD2. V lost 0 bases, J lost 5 bases, and 11 bases stayed unmatched. The CDR3 consists of 16 residues. The V gene's germline CDR1 is SQVTM and CDR2 ANQGSEA. This chain's CDR3 is CSVEDRGSGILDTQYF. CDR3 nucleotide sequence: TGCAGCGTTGAAGATCGCGGGAGCGGTATATTAGATACGCAGTATTTT.

This sequence joins TRBV30 and TRBJ2-1, with no clear D. The V and J ends lost 2 bases and 4 bases respectively, with 12 bases between them. The CDR3 length is 14 residues. Per the germline V gene, CDR1 is GTSNPN and CDR2 is SVGIG (reference sequence). The CDR3 reads CAWSTTSVYNEQFF. In DNA, the CDR3 is TGTGCCTGGAGTACAACGTCCGTATACAATGAGCAGTTCTTC. The full variable domain, completed using reference TRBV30 and TRBJ2-1, is SQTIHQWPATLVQPVGSPLSLECTVEGTSNPNLYWYRQAAGRGLQLLFYSVGIGQISSEVPQNLSASRPQDRQFILSSKKLLLSDSGFYLCAWSTTSVYNEQFFGPGTRLTVL.

The J gene is TRBJ2-7, the V gene TRBV28; 10 positions agree with TRBD2. The junction had 10 bases not matched to a gene; V was cut back by 3 bases and J by 2 bases. There are 17 residues in the CDR3. The V gene's germline CDR1 is MDHEN and CDR2 SYDVKM. The CDR3: CASSLGLAGEVPYEQYF. The CDR3 DNA reads TGTGCCAGCAGTTTGGGGCTAGCGGGAGAAGTTCCCTACGAGCAGTACTTC. Full variable domain (outside the CDR3, taken from reference TRBV28 and TRBJ2-7): DVKVTQSSRYLVKRTGEKVFLECVQDMDHENMFWYRQDPGLGLRLIYFSYDVKMKEKGDIPEGYSVSREKKERFSLILESASTNQTSMYLCASSLGLAGEVPYEQYFGPGTRLTVT.

V is TRBV7-8 and J is TRBJ1-1; tentatively, D is TRBD1 (6 bases). The CDR3 totals 14 residues. Germline values: CDR1 SGHVS, CDR2 FQNEAQ. V was cut by 3 bases and J by 1 base, with 9 bases left in between. The CDR3 is CASSLPGENTEAFF. In DNA, the CDR3 is TGTGCCAGCAGCTTGCCAGGGGAGAACACTGAAGCTTTCTTT.

The gene calls are TRBV7-9 and TRBJ1-4, with 7 bases that match TRBD1. Germline assignment: CDR1 SEHNR and CDR2 FQNEAQ (reference sequence). The V gene end was trimmed by 1 base and the J gene end by 4 bases; junction bases not matched to a gene: 9. There are 17 residues in the CDR3. The CDR3: CASSLGNRQGHNEKLFF. The CDR3, as DNA: TGTGCCAGCAGCTTAGGAAATCGACAGGGCCATAATGAAAAACTGTTTTTT.

The chain has TRBV27 and TRBJ1-1; 9 nucleotides agree with TRBD1. CDR1 is MNHEY and CDR2 is SMNVEV in the germline V gene (reference sequence). The CDR3 runs 14 residues. V was clipped by 6 bases and J by 0 bases; unmatched bases: 2. CDR3 in DNA: TGTGCCAGCAGACGACAGGGGGTGAACACTGAAGCTTTCTTT. Amino acids: CASRRQGVNTEAFF.

This chain joins TRBV27 and TRBJ2-7, with a possible D match to TRBD1 (6 bases). V was cut by 3 bases and J by 3 bases, with 12 bases left in between. Germline assignment: CDR1 MNHEY and CDR2 SMNVEV (reference sequence). The CDR3 totals 14 residues. The CDR3 nucleotides read TGTGCCAGCAGTTTTGCAGGGGACGGCTACGAGCAGTACTTC. Protein sequence: CASSFAGDGYEQYF.

This chain connects TRBV6-1 to TRBJ1-4; 12 bases fit TRBD1. The V and J ends lost 3 bases and 7 bases, in that order; junction bases with no gene match: 3. This CDR3 has 15 amino acids. Germline CDR1 and CDR2: MNHNS and SASEGT. CDR3 nucleotide sequence: TGTGCCAGCAGTGACGGGACAGGGGGCGTTGAAAAACTGTTTTTT. It specifies CASSDGTGGVEKLFF.

This sequence joins TRBV4-1 and TRBJ2-7; D possibly corresponds to TRBD1 (5 bases). CDR1 and CDR2 from the germline V gene are MGHRA and YSYEKL. Trimming stripped 1 base from V and 3 bases from J, with 7 bases between. This CDR3 region has 13 residues. Here the CDR3 DNA reads TGCGCCAGCAGCCAAGCAGGGTTCTACGAGCAGTACTTC. Amino acid sequence: CASSQAGFYEQYF.

The genes are TRBV7-9 and TRBJ1-3; a weak D match, TRBD1 (6 bases). Germline CDR1 is SEHNR and CDR2 is FQNEAQ (reference sequence). Trimming took off 7 bases at V and 3 bases at J, with 16 bases between the two ends. The length of the CDR3 is 15 residues. CDR3 DNA sequence: TGTGCCAGCACTTCGGGGGGGGGCCGTGGAAACACCATATATTTT. Protein product: CASTSGGGRGNTIYF.

The chain couples TRBV18 to TRBJ2-1; 12 positions agree with TRBD2. J gave up 6 bases and V 3 bases, and 0 bases lay outside the gene matches. The V gene's germline CDR1 is KGHSH and CDR2 LQKENI. The CDR3 is 14 residues long. The CDR3 reads CASSPTSGSNEQFF. The CDR3 coding sequence is TGTGCCAGCTCACCGACTAGCGGGAGCAATGAGCAGTTCTTC.

The V call is TRBV6-1, the J call TRBJ2-7; the match to TRBD2 covers 11 bases. The CDR3 has 19 amino acids. Losses at the gene ends were 0 bases for V and 3 bases for J; bases not matched to a gene: 13. Germline-derived CDR1 and CDR2 are MNHNS and SASEGT. The chain's CDR3 is CASSEALVRALAGVYEQYF. Written as DNA, the CDR3 is TGTGCCAGCAGTGAAGCTCTTGTCAGGGCACTAGCGGGAGTCTACGAGCAGTACTTC.

The chain couples TRBV29-1 to TRBJ1-1; D perhaps matches TRBD1 (6 bases). From germline, CDR1 is SQVTM and CDR2 ANQGSEA. V dropped 5 bases and J dropped 6 bases, with 13 bases sitting between them. The CDR3 length is 12 residues. The CDR3: CSVLGASSEAFF. CDR3 coding DNA: TGCAGCGTTCTGGGGGCTAGCTCTGAAGCTTTCTTT.

This clone was picked up one time. The J gene is TRBJ1-5, the V gene TRBV19; perhaps TRBD1 as D (6 bases). Germline CDR1 is LNHDA and CDR2 is SQIVND (reference sequence). The CDR3 sequence is 13 residues long. Trimming removed 9 bases at V and 2 bases at J, with 11 bases between. DNA of the CDR3: TGTGCCAGCTGTCCAGGGGGCAATCAGCCCCAGCATTTT. It translates to CASCPGGNQPQHF.

The genes are TRBV4-1 and TRBJ2-7; the match to TRBD2 covers 14 bases. The length of the CDR3 is 15 residues. V dropped 1 base and J dropped 4; count of bases not matched to a gene: 0. CDR1 is MGHRA and CDR2 is YSYEKL in the germline V gene. CDR3 protein: CASSQGTSGGYEQYF. CDR3 nucleotides: TGCGCCAGCAGCCAAGGGACTAGCGGGGGGTACGAGCAGTACTTC.

This clone was found once. This chain joins TRBV2 and TRBJ1-1; 8 nucleotides agree with TRBD1. The CDR3 runs 14 residues. Germline V gene data show CDR1 as SNHLY and CDR2 as FYNNEI. Trimming cost V 10 bases and J 4 bases; bases outside gene matches: 11. The CDR3 region has the DNA TGTGCCATTTCTGGGCAGGGGGCAGGCACTGAAGCTTTCTTT. Translated, it gives CAISGQGAGTEAFF.

The chain joins TRBV5-4 to TRBJ1-2, with D tentatively TRBD1 (6 bases). The CDR3 is 15 residues long. V lost 2 bases and J 10 bases, leaving 21 bases between the germline ends. From germline, CDR1 is SGHNT and CDR2 YYREEE (reference sequence). This CDR3 reads CASSFRGGRMSDYTF. The CDR3 DNA reads as TGTGCCAGCAGCTTTAGAGGGGGACGCATGAGTGACTACACCTTC.

This rearrangement joins TRBV7-9 to TRBJ1-1; the D gene is possibly TRBD1 (6 bases). Per germline, CDR1 SEHNR and CDR2 FQNEAQ (reference sequence). The CDR3 covers 14 residues. Between the trimmed V and J ends, which lost 4 bases and 5 bases, there was a span of 14 bases. CDR3 region: CASSSPGQETEAFF. DNA for the CDR3: TGTGCCAGCAGCTCCCCGGGACAAGAAACTGAAGCTTTCTTT.

CDR3 DNA sequence: TGTGCCAGCAGCAGGGGGACACTAGAAGAAGAGACCCAGTACTTC. This encodes CASSRGTLEEETQYF. This chain joins TRBV13 and TRBJ2-5; D perhaps matches TRBD1 (6 bases). Trimming took off 5 bases at V and 3 bases at J, with 16 bases between the two ends. CDR1 is PRHDT, CDR2 FYEKMQ, per germline (reference sequence). The CDR3 is 15 residues long.

The chain uses TRBV4-1 and TRBJ1-5; perhaps TRBD1 as D (5 bases). Germline lookup yields CDR1 MGHRA and CDR2 YSYEKL. This CDR3 region has 14 residues. V was clipped by 4 bases and J by 3 bases, with 10 bases between them. CDR3 bases: TGCGCCAGCAGCCTACAGGAAACCAATCAGCCCCAGCATTTT. It encodes CASSLQETNQPQHF.

This clone was detected only once. The chain links TRBV4-3 to TRBJ1-1; 10 nucleotides line up with TRBD1. The V gene end was trimmed by 11 bases and the J gene end by 0 bases; junction bases not matched to a gene: 9. The germline V gene encodes CDR1 LGHNA and CDR2 YSLEER. The CDR3 is 15 residues long. DNA for the CDR3: TGCGCCTCCGGGACAGGGGTGAGAATGAACACTGAAGCTTTCTTT. Protein sequence: CASGTGVRMNTEAFF.